This T cell receptor (beta chain) came from a study of shared clonotypes between healthy human individuals. CDR1 and CDR2 (germline): MNHEY, SMNVEV (reference sequence). The CDR3 totals 14 residues. Trimming left V 2 bases short and J 7 bases short, with 14 bases between. Findings and caveats of the study: The researchers took only blood, and tissue repertoires probably look different.

Deep was the level at which the assay was run. Profiled with immunoSEQ multiplex PCR; TCRdb holds only in-frame clones, not every one. The data show some 790,000 clones, approximately 77% seen once. Adults of Caucasian background living in Nashville, Tennessee made up all donors. This clone has more than one count but fewer than ten. The target antigen is unknown. The TCR originated in a woman under 40 in good health. V gene TRBV27 combines with J gene TRBJ1-1; D remains ambiguous. Sequencing used memory CD4+ T cells sorted from blood. Subset noted: CD45RA-negative fraction. The CDR3 bases are TGTGCCAGCAGTTTAGTGTGGGATAGGAGTGAAGCTTTCTTT. It specifies CASSLVWDRSEAFF.